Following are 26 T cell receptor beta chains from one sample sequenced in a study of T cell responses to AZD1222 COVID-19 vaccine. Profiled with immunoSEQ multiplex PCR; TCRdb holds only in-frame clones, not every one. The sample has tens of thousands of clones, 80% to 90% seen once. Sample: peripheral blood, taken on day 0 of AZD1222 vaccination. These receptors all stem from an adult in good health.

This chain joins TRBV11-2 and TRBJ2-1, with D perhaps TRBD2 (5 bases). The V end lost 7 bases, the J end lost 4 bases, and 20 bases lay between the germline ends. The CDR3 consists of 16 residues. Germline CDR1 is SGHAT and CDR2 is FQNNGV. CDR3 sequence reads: CASNSGPKVTYNEQFF. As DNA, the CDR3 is TGTGCCAGCAACAGCGGACCCAAGGTGACATACAATGAGCAGTTCTTC.

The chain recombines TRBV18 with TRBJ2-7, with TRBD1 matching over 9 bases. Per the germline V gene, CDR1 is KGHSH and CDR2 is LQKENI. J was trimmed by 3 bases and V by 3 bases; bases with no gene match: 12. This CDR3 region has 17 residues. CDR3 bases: TGTGCCAGCTCACCCGAACCCGCCGACAGGGGGGGCTACGAGCAGTACTTC. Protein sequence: CASSPEPADRGGYEQYF. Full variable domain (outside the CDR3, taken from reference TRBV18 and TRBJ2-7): NAGVMQNPRHLVRRRGQEARLRCSPMKGHSHVYWYRQLPEEGLKFMVYLQKENIIDESGMPKERFSAEFPKEGPSILRIQQVVRGDSAAYFCASSPEPADRGGYEQYFGPGTRLTVT.

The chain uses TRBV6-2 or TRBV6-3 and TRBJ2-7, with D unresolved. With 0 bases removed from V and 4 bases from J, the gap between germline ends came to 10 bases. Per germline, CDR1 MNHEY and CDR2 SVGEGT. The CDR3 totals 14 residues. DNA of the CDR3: TGTGCCAGCAGTTACTCAAGGACCGAGTACGAGCAGTACTTC. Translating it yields CASSYSRTEYEQYF.

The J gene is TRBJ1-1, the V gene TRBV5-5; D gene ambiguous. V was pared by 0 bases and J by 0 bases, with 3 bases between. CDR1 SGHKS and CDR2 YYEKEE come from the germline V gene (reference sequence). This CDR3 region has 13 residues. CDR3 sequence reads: CASSLEVNTEAFF. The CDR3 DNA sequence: TGTGCCAGCAGCTTGGAGGTGAACACTGAAGCTTTCTTT.

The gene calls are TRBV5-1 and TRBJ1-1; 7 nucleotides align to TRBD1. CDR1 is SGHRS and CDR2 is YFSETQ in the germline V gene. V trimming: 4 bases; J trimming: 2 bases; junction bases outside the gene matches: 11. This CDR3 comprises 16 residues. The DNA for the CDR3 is TGCGCCAGCAGCCCGGGGGTAGGGGGCGTCAACACTGAAGCTTTCTTT. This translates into CASSPGVGGVNTEAFF. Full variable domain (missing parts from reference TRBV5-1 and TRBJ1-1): KAGVTQTPRYLIKTRGQQVTLSCSPISGHRSVSWYQQTPGQGLQFLFEYFSETQRNKGNFPGRFSGRQFSNSRSEMNVSTLELGDSALYLCASSPGVGGVNTEAFFGQGTRLTVV.

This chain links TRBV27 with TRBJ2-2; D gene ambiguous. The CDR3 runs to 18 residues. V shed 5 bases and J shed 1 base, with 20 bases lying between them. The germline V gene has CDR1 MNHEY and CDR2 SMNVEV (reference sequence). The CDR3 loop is CASSQTPDGHLNTGELFF. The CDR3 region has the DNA TGTGCCAGCAGTCAAACCCCAGATGGGCACCTGAACACCGGGGAGCTGTTTTTT.

The CDR3 protein is CASSARTANYGYTF. The CDR3 DNA is TGTGCCAGCAGCGCCCGGACAGCGAACTATGGCTACACCTTC. The chain uses TRBV9 and TRBJ1-2, with TRBD1 as a possible D gene (6 bases). CDR3 length equals 14 residues. V lost 3 bases and J 2 bases, leaving 11 bases between the germline ends. The germline V gene has CDR1 SGDLS and CDR2 YYNGEE.

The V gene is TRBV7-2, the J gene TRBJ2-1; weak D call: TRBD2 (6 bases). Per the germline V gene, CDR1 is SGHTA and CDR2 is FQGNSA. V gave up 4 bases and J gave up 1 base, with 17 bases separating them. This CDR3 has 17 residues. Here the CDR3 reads CASSSLADYLSYNEQFF. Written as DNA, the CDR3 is TGTGCCAGCAGCTCGCTCGCGGACTACCTATCCTACAATGAGCAGTTCTTC.

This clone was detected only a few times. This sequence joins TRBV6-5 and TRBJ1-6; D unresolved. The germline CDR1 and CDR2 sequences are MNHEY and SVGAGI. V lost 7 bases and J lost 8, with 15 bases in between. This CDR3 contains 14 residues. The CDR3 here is CASKYTGLDSPLHF. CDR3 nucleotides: TGTGCCAGCAAGTATACGGGGTTGGATTCACCCCTCCACTTT.

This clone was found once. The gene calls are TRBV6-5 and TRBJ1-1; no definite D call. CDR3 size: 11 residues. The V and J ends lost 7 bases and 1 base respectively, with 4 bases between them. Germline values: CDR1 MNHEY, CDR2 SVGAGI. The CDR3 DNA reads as TGTGCCAGCACTCGGAACACTGAAGCTTTCTTT. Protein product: CASTRNTEAFF.

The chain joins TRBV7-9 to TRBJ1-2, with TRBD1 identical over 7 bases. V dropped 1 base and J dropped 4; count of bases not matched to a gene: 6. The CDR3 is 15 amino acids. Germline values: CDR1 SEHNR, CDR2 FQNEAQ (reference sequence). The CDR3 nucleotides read TGTGCCAGCAGCTTAGACAGGGGCAGGGGCTATGGCTACACCTTC. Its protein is CASSLDRGRGYGYTF.

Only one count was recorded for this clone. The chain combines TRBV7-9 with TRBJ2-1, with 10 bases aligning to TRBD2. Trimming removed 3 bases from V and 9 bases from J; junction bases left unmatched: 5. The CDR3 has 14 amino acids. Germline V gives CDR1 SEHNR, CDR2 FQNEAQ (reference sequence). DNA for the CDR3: TGTGCCAGCAGCTTCCTAGCGGGGGTGGGTGAGCAGTTCTTC. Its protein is CASSFLAGVGEQFF.

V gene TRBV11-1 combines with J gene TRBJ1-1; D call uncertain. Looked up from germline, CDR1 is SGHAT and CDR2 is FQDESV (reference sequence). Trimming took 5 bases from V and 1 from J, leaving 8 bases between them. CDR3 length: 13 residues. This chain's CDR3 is CASSRLGNTEAFF. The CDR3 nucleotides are TGTGCCAGCAGCCGCCTTGGGAACACTGAAGCTTTCTTT.

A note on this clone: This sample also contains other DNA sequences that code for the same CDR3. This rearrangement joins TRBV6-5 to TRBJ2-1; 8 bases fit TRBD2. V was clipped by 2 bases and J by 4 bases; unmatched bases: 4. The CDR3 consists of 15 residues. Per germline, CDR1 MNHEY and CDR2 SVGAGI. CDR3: CASSYRAGAYNEQFF. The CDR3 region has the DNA TGTGCCAGCAGTTACCGAGCGGGGGCTTACAATGAGCAGTTCTTC.

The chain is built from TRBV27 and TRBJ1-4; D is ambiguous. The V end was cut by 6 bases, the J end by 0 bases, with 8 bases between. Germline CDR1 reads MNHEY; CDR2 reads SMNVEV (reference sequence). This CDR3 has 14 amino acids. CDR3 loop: CASRGWATNEKLFF. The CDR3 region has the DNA TGTGCCAGCAGGGGTTGGGCAACTAATGAAAAACTGTTTTTT.

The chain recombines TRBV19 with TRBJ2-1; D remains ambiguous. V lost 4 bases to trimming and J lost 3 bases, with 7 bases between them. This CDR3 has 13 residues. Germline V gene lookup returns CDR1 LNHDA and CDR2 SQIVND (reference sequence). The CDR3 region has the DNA TGTGCCAGTAGTACGACTCGCTACAATGAGCAGTTCTTC. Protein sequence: CASSTTRYNEQFF. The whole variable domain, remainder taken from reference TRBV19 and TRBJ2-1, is DGGITQSPKYLFRKEGQNVTLSCEQNLNHDAMYWYRQDPGQGLRLIYYSQIVNDFQKGDIAEGYSVSREKKESFPLTVTSAQKNPTAFYLCASSTTRYNEQFFGPGTRLTVL.

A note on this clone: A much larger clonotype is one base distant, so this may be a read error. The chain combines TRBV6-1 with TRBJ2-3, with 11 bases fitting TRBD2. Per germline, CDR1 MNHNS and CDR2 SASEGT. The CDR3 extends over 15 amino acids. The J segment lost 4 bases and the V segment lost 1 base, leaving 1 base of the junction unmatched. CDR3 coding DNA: TGTGCCAGCAGTGAAGTAGCGGGGGGGCCAGATACGCAGTATTTT. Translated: CASSEVAGGPDTQYF.

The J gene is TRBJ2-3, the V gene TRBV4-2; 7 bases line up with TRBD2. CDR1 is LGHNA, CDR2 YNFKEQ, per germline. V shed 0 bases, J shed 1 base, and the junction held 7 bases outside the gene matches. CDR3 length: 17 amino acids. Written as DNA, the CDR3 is TGTGCCAGCAGCCAAGATCGAGCCAGCGGGGGCACAGATACGCAGTATTTT. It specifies CASSQDRASGGTDTQYF.

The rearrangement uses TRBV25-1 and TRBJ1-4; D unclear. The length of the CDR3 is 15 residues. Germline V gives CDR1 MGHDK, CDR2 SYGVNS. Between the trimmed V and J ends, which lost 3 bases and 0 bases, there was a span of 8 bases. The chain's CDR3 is CASSDVGATNEKLFF. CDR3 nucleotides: TGTGCCAGCAGTGATGTTGGAGCAACTAATGAAAAACTGTTTTTT.

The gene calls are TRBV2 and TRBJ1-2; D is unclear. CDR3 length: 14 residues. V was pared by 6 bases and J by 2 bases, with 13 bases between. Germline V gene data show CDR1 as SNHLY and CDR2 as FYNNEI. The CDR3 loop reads CASRVDGTNYGYTF. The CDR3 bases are TGTGCCAGCAGGGTTGACGGTACGAACTATGGCTACACCTTC.

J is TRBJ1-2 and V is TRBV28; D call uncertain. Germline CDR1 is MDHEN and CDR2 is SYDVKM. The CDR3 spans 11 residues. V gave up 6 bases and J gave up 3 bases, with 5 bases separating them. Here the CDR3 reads CASSRDYGYTF. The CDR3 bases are TGTGCCAGCAGCCGAGACTATGGCTACACCTTC.

For the CDR3, the DNA is TGTGCCTGGAATGCGATAACCACTAATGAAAAACTGTTTTTT. Its protein is CAWNAITTNEKLFF. V usage is TRBV30 and J usage is TRBJ1-4; D gene ambiguous. Germline V gives CDR1 GTSNPN, CDR2 SVGIG (reference sequence). The CDR3 extends over 14 amino acids. Trimming cost V 4 bases and J 2 bases, with 11 bases left between them.

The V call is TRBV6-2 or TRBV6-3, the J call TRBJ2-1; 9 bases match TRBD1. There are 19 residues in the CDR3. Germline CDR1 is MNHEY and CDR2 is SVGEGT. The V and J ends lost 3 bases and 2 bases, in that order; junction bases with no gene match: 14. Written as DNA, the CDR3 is TGTGCCAGCAGTTATGGGGTAGGGCTGACAGGGGGGACCTACAATGAGCAGTTCTTC. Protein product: CASSYGVGLTGGTYNEQFF.

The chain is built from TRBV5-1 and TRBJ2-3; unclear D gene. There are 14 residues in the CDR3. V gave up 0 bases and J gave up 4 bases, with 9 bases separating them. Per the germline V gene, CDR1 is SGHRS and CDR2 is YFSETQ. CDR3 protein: CASSLGAGPDTQYF. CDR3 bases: TGCGCCAGCAGCTTGGGGGCTGGCCCAGATACGCAGTATTTT. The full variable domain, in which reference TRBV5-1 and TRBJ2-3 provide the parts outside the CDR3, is KAGVTQTPRYLIKTRGQQVTLSCSPISGHRSVSWYQQTPGQGLQFLFEYFSETQRNKGNFPGRFSGRQFSNSRSEMNVSTLELGDSALYLCASSLGAGPDTQYFGPGTRLTVL.

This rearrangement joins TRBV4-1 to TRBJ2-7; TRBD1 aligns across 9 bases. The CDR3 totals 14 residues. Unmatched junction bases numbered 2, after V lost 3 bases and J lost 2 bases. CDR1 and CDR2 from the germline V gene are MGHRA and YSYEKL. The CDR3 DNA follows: TGCGCCAGCAGCCAGGGGACAGGGACCTACGAGCAGTACTTC. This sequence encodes CASSQGTGTYEQYF.

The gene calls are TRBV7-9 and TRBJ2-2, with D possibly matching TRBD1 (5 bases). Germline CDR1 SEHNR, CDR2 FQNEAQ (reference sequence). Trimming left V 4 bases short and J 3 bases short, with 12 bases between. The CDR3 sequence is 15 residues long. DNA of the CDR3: TGTGCCAGCAGCTCCAGGGTTGGGGACACCGGGGAGCTGTTTTTT. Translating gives CASSSRVGDTGELFF.